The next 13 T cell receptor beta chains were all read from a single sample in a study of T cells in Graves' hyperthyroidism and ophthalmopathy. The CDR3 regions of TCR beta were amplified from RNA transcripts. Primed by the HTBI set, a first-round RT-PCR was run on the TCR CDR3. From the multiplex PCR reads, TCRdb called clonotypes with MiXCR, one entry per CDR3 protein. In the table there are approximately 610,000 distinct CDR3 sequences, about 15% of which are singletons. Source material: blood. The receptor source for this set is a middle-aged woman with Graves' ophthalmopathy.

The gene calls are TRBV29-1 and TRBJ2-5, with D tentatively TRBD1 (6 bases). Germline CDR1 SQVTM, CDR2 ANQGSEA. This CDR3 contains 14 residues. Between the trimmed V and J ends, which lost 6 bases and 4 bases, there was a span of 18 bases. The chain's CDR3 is CSVDGHTGRETQYF. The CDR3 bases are TGCAGCGTGGATGGACACACAGGGCGAGAGACCCAGTACTTC.

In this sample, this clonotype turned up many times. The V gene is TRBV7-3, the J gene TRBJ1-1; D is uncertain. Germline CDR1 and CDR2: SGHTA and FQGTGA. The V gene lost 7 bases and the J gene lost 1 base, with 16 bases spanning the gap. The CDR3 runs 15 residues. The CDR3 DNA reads TGTGCCAGCACCCCCCTAGCCGCGGGGAACACTGAAGCTTTCTTT. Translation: CASTPLAAGNTEAFF.

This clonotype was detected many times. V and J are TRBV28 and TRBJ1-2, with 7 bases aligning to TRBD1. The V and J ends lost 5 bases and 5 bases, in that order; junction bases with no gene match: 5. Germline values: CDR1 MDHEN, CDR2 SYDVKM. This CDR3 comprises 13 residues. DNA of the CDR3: TGTGCCAGCAGTCCACTGACAGGGTATGGCTACACCTTC. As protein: CASSPLTGYGYTF.

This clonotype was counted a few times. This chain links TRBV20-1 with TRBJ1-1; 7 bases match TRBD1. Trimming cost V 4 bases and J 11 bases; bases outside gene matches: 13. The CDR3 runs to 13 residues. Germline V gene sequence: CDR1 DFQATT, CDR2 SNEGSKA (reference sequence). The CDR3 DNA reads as TGCAGTGCTAAACAGACAGGGTCCCGTGCCGCTTTCTTT. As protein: CSAKQTGSRAAFF.

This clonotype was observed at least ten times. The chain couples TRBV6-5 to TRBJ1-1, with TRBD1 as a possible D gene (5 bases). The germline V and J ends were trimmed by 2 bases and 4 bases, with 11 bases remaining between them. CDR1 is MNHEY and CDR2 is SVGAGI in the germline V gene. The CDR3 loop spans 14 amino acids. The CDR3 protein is CASSYGGKVTEAFF. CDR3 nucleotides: TGTGCCAGCAGTTACGGGGGGAAGGTCACTGAAGCTTTCTTT.

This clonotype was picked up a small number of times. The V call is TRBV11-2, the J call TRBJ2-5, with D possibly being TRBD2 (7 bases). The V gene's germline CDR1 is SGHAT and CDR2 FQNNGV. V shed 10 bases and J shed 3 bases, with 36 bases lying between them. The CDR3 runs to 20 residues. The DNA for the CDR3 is TGTGCCACAAACAAAGGGGGTGCAGTGGCCATAGGGGGGGGCGAAGAGACCCAGTACTTC. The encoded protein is CATNKGGAVAIGGGEETQYF.

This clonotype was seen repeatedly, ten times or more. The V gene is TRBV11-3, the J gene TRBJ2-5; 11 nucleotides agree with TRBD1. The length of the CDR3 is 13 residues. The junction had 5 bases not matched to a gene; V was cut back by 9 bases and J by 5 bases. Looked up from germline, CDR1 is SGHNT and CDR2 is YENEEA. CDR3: CASGQGARETQYF. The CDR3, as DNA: TGTGCCAGTGGACAGGGGGCGCGGGAGACCCAGTACTTC.

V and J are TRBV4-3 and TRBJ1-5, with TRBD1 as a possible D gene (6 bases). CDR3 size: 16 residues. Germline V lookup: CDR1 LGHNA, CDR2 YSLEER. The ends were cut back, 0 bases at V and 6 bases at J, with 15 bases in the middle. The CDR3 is CASSQDGGALTQPQHF. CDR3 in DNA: TGCGCCAGCAGCCAAGATGGGGGGGCGCTTACTCAGCCCCAGCATTTT.

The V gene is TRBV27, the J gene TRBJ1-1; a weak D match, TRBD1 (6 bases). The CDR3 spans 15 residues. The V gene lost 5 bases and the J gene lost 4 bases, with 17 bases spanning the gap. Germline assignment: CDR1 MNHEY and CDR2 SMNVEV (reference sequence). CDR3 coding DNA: TGTGCCAGCAGTCCTCCGGTGGGGGCACCCACTGAAGCTTTCTTT. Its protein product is CASSPPVGAPTEAFF.

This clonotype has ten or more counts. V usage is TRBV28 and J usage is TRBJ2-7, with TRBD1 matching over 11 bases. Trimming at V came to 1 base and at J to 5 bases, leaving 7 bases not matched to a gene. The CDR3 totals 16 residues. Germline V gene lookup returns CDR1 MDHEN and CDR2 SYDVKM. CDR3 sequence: CASSLLLGTGGNEQYF. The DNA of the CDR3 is TGTGCCAGCAGTTTATTATTGGGGACAGGGGGTAACGAGCAGTACTTC.

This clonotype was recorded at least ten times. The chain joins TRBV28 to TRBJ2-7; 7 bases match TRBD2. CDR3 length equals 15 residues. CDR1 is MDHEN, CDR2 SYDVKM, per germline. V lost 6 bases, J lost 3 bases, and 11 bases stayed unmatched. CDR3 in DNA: TGTGCCAGCAGATTAGCAACGGGGGGTGGCTACGAGCAGTACTTC. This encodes CASRLATGGGYEQYF.

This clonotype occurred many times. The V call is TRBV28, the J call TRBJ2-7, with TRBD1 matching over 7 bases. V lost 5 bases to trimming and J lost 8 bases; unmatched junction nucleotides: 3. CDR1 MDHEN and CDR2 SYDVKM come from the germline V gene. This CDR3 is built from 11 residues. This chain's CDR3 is CASSPQGKQYF. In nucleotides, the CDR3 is TGTGCCAGCAGTCCACAGGGGAAGCAGTACTTC.

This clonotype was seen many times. The chain's CDR3 is CASSGTSKEQYF. The CDR3 nucleotides are TGTGCCAGCAGTGGGACTAGCAAGGAGCAGTACTTC. The V gene is TRBV6-2 or TRBV6-3, the J gene TRBJ2-7; 9 bases are a match to TRBD2. Trimming took 5 bases from V and 7 from J; bases not matched to a gene: 3. The CDR3 loop spans 12 amino acids. CDR1 MNHEY and CDR2 SVGEGT come from the germline V gene.